Below, one TCR beta chain is given with its context. Only a few counts were recorded for this clonotype. This clone's antigen is unknown. Base qualities are not provided; no much larger clone lies one nucleotide away. The data are from a study of T cells in Graves' hyperthyroidism and ophthalmopathy (dated by TCRdb to about 2019). Background on the whole study: TCR V-J signatures able to tell the groups apart were searched for in a discovery cohort of 90 to 100 patients, of whom 43 had Graves' ophthalmopathy and 55 to 60 had stable Graves' hyperthyroidism. In more than 5 Graves' hyperthyroidism patients, the study also compared T-cell repertoires from thyroid tissue with T-cell repertoires from blood. For training and testing, the approximately 92 patients in the discovery cohort were randomly divided in a 7:3 ratio. Whether ophthalmopathy could be predicted prospectively was tested in an independent validation cohort made up of about 20 hyperthyroidism patients plus 17 patients who later progressed to ophthalmopathy. After sampling, hyperthyroidism patients received methimazole starting at 30 mg daily, and ophthalmopathy patients received high-dose intravenous methylprednisolone. The paper reports TCR Vbeta CDR3 sequencing of more than 120 peripheral blood samples: approximately 43 ophthalmopathy, under 80 hyperthyroidism and around 17 progressor patients.

The paper as a whole reports these results and caveats: Most expanded thyroid clonotypes (frequency above 0.001) were also detected in blood, suggesting blood repertoires may reflect thyroid immune responses. In validation, the model predicted progression to ophthalmopathy with approximately 70% sensitivity and 72.22% specificity, a median of about 6 months before onset. Ophthalmopathy was separated from stable hyperthyroidism by a 13 V-J signature model, with just over 85% sensitivity and roughly 84% specificity obtained in cross-validation and 80%/75% obtained in testing. No statistical method was used to set the sample size in advance, and investigators knew the group allocation.

Patients with uncontrolled infections, other autoimmune diseases, pregnancy or lactation were excluded. Diagnoses were established on the basis of clinical symptoms, serum thyroxine and TRAb, thyroid ultrasound, and orbital computed tomography. Total RNA was extracted using Trizol reagent, and RNA quality was assessed on an Agilent 2100 Bioanalyzer. V has 4 bases trimmed and J has 5 bases trimmed; junction bases matching no gene number 6. The cysteine opens and the phenylalanine closes a CDR3 of 16 amino acids. Left in the record is the CDR3 DNA by itself, 48 bases read in frame from the first base. In the germline V gene (reference sequence), CDR1 corresponds to SEHNR and CDR2 to FQNEAQ. Amplification of TCR beta CDR3 regions was carried out from RNA transcripts. The first round of RT-PCR for the TCR CDR3 was performed with the HTBI primer set and the Qiagen OneStep RT-PCR kit. Libraries were constructed in a second round of multiplex PCR, after which size selection and purification were carried out. Sequencing of the libraries was done on an Illumina HiSeq2000 using paired-end 100 bp reads. As for the original processing: SOAPnuke was used to process the raw data, removing reads that contained adapters or uncalled bases, had a mean Phred below 15, or lacked an exact match to the constant primer or identifier. COPE v1.2.5 was used to merge the high-quality paired reads, and each unique nucleotide sequence was defined as a clonotype. Clonotypes were aligned to IMGT TRBV, TRBD and TRBJ reference segments using MiTCR v1.1. Only V-J combinations with frequency above 0.0001, covering 99% to 99.2% of repertoires, were analysed. A TCS score was defined as the ratio of F50 (clonal expansion) to E x V (chaos), with BLOSUM62-based TCRdist applied between CDR3 peptides within each V-J. Welch's t-statistics and random forest reduced several hundred V-J features to 13, which were used in a naive Bayes classifier (R e1071). The Morisita-Horn index was used to measure how similar the thyroid and blood repertoires were. TCRdb itself trimmed the public reads at Q25 with fastp, ran MiXCR and retained productive beta chains. Identical CDR3 protein sequences are pooled into one entry, listed with their most common genes and DNA. The V and J calls and clone size come from TCRdb's table, not from the authors' own analysis. The sample yields approximately 510,000 distinct CDR3 sequences; 40% to 50% were counted once. The top ten hold around two fifths of the sample.

This chain is built from TRBV7-9 and TRBJ1-6, and 9 junction bases match TRBD1. Sequenced: peripheral blood or thyroid tissue (not recorded which). This TCR was recovered from an adult woman with Graves' disease, either hyperthyroidism or ophthalmopathy (not recorded which). This receptor has the CDR3 CASSSSGQGHNSPLHF. The DNA is as follows: TGTGCCAGCAGCTCCTCCGGACAGGGGCATAATTCACCCCTCCACTTT.